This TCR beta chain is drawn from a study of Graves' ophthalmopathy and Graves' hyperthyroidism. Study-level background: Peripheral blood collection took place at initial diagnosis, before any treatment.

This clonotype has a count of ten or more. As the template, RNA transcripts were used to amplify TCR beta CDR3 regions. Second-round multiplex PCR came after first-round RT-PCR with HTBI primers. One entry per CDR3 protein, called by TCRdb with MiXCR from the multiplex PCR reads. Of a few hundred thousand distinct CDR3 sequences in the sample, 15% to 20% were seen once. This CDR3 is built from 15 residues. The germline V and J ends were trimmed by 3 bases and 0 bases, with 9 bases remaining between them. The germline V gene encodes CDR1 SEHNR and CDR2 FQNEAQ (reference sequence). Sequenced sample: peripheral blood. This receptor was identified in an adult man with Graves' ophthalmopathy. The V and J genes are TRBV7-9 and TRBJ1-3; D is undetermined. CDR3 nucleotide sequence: TGTGCCAGCAGCTTTGGTACCGGCTCTGGAAACACCATATATTTT. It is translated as CASSFGTGSGNTIYF.